The 32 T cell receptor beta chains in this list originate from one sample, sequenced in a study of T cell responses to AZD1222 COVID-19 vaccine. Some clones are missing from TCRdb's copy, which holds only in-frame ones; the method was immunoSEQ multiplex PCR. The table has 250,000 to 300,000 clones, about 94% seen once. Sequencing used peripheral blood, obtained 28 days after the second AZD1222 dose. These receptors were collected from an adult who received the AZD1222 COVID-19 vaccine.

The chain joins TRBV19 to TRBJ2-7; 13 bases align to TRBD2. This CDR3 contains 13 residues. CDR1 is LNHDA and CDR2 is SQIVND in the germline V gene (reference sequence). The V segment lost 10 bases and the J segment 6 bases; nucleotides outside the gene matches: 6. As DNA, the CDR3 is TGTGCCACCTCCGGGACTAGCGGGGTCGAGCAGTACTTC. This encodes CATSGTSGVEQYF.

The chain links TRBV5-1 to TRBJ1-1; D uncertain. The V and J ends lost 0 bases and 2 bases respectively, with 8 bases between them. The CDR3 runs to 14 residues. The germline V gene has CDR1 SGHRS and CDR2 YFSETQ. CDR3 region: CASSLEITNTEAFF. The CDR3 bases are TGCGCCAGCAGCTTGGAAATAACCAACACTGAAGCTTTCTTT.

Only one count was recorded for this clone. The rearrangement links TRBV3-1 (or the pseudogene TRBV3-2) to TRBJ1-3; D remains unclear. Trimming stripped 4 bases from V and 3 bases from J, with 10 bases between. The CDR3 runs to 14 residues. Germline-derived CDR1 and CDR2 are LGHDT and YNNKEL (reference sequence). CDR3 DNA sequence: TGTGCCAGCAGCCCCTCAGGAGTTGGAAACACCATATATTTT. Its translation is CASSPSGVGNTIYF.

The chain has TRBV6-6 and TRBJ1-6; a weak D match, TRBD1 (5 bases). This CDR3 has 14 residues. V lost 5 bases to trimming and J lost 5 bases, with 10 bases between them. Germline V gene sequence: CDR1 MNHNY, CDR2 SVGAGI (reference sequence). This CDR3 is CASSKDRDNSPLHF. In DNA, the CDR3 is TGTGCCAGCAGTAAAGACAGAGATAATTCACCCCTCCACTTT.

The chain uses TRBV28 and TRBJ2-7; the D is unclear. Trimming stripped 7 bases from V and 4 bases from J, with 14 bases between. Germline-derived CDR1 and CDR2 are MDHEN and SYDVKM. The length of the CDR3 is 13 residues. Written as DNA, the CDR3 is TGTGCCAGCATAGGTGGGCCCCGTTACGAGCAGTACTTC. Protein sequence: CASIGGPRYEQYF.

V and J are TRBV30 and TRBJ2-7, with TRBD1 identical over 10 bases. Per germline, CDR1 GTSNPN and CDR2 SVGIG (reference sequence). V dropped 3 bases and J dropped 6; count of bases not matched to a gene: 5. The CDR3 sequence is 13 residues long. The CDR3 nucleotides are TGTGCCTGGAGCGGAAGGACAGGGGGCGAGCAGTACTTC. Its translation: CAWSGRTGGEQYF.

The rearrangement links TRBV5-4 to TRBJ2-3; D perhaps matches TRBD2 (6 bases). This CDR3 contains 16 residues. Trimming removed 4 bases from V and 2 bases from J, with 17 bases in between. Germline assignment: CDR1 SGHNT and CDR2 YYREEE (reference sequence). The chain's CDR3 is CASSLSASANTDTQYF. CDR3 nucleotide sequence: TGTGCCAGCAGCCTTTCCGCTAGCGCCAACACAGATACGCAGTATTTT.

This chain uses TRBV6-5 with TRBJ1-4; 9 nucleotides align to TRBD1. This CDR3 comprises 13 residues. Trimming at V came to 8 bases and at J to 8 bases, leaving 6 bases not matched to a gene. In germline, CDR1 is MNHEY, CDR2 SVGAGI. As DNA, the CDR3 is TGTGCCAGCCGAGGGACAGGGAGGGAAAAACTGTTTTTT. It specifies CASRGTGREKLFF.

This clone came up once. The V call is TRBV7-2, the J call TRBJ2-7; 9 bases map to TRBD1. The germline V gene has CDR1 SGHTA and CDR2 FQGNSA. V shed 4 bases, J shed 3 bases, and the junction held 10 bases outside the gene matches. The CDR3 covers 16 residues. CDR3 in amino acids: CASSSIMGQGLYEQYF. The DNA of the CDR3 is TGTGCCAGCAGCTCGATTATGGGACAGGGACTCTACGAGCAGTACTTC.

The chain uses TRBV4-1 and TRBJ2-7, with TRBD2 matching 8 bases. Trimming removed 1 base from V and 2 bases from J; junction bases left unmatched: 10. Germline V gene lookup returns CDR1 MGHRA and CDR2 YSYEKL. The CDR3 contains 17 residues. CDR3 residues: CASSQGLNKRGPYEQYF. CDR3 DNA: TGCGCCAGCAGCCAAGGGTTGAATAAGCGGGGGCCCTACGAGCAGTACTTC.

This rearrangement joins TRBV21-1 to TRBJ2-7; TRBD2 is taken as the D call from the table, unchecked against the DNA. TRBV21-1 is listed as a pseudogene. This CDR3 has 15 amino acids. In nucleotides, the CDR3 is TGTGCCAGCAGCTTTACAGGGAGGGGGGCCTACGAGCAGTACTTC. This translates into CASSFTGRGAYEQYF.

V usage is TRBV19 and J usage is TRBJ1-2; 7 bases map to TRBD1. CDR1 and CDR2 from the germline V gene are LNHDA and SQIVND (reference sequence). V lost 4 bases, J lost 5 bases, and 4 bases stayed unmatched. The CDR3 runs 13 residues. DNA for the CDR3: TGTGCCAGTAGTACCGGGACAGCATATGGCTACACCTTC. Amino acid sequence: CASSTGTAYGYTF.

This chain connects TRBV18 to TRBJ1-1, with D unclear. The CDR3 has 15 amino acids. V was pared by 3 bases and J by 4 bases, with 15 bases between. Germline CDR1 reads KGHSH; CDR2 reads LQKENI. Written as DNA, the CDR3 is TGTGCCAGCTCACCGGCTGAAGGAGGCCTCACTGAAGCTTTCTTT. It is translated as CASSPAEGGLTEAFF.

This chain connects TRBV18 to TRBJ2-2, with D possibly being TRBD1 (5 bases). V was pared by 0 bases and J by 6 bases, with 11 bases between. The CDR3 sequence is 15 residues long. Germline loops: CDR1 KGHSH, CDR2 LQKENI. This CDR3 is CASSPPYRSSGELFF. In DNA form, the CDR3 reads TGTGCCAGCTCACCACCGTACAGGAGTTCCGGGGAGCTGTTTTTT.

The V and J genes are TRBV28 and TRBJ1-2, with D perhaps TRBD1 (5 bases). The CDR3 runs to 14 residues. Germline lookup yields CDR1 MDHEN and CDR2 SYDVKM. Trimming cost V 3 bases and J 8 bases, with 16 bases left between them. CDR3 bases: TGTGCCAGCAGTTTTTTTAAGATAGAGGGGGGCTACACCTTC. As protein: CASSFFKIEGGYTF.

The chain uses TRBV2 and TRBJ1-4; 9 bases agree with TRBD1. V shed 4 bases, J shed 4 bases, and the junction held 1 base outside the gene matches. Per the germline V gene, CDR1 is SNHLY and CDR2 is FYNNEI. This CDR3 is 14 amino acids long. The CDR3 loop is CASSVDRGNEKLFF. CDR3 DNA sequence: TGTGCCAGCAGTGTGGACAGGGGTAATGAAAAACTGTTTTTT.

The genes are TRBV27 and TRBJ2-7, with a tentative D call TRBD1 (5 bases). The V gene lost 5 bases and the J gene lost 2 bases, with 13 bases spanning the gap. Germline values: CDR1 MNHEY, CDR2 SMNVEV (reference sequence). The length of the CDR3 is 14 residues. CDR3 sequence (DNA): TGTGCCAGCAGTCCAGACAGCCGGACCTACGAGCAGTACTTC. Translated, it gives CASSPDSRTYEQYF.

This chain joins TRBV6-5 and TRBJ1-6; 7 bases are a match to TRBD1. CDR1 is MNHEY and CDR2 is SVGAGI in the germline V gene. V shed 6 bases and J 10 bases; nucleotides not matched to a gene: 6. The CDR3 spans 13 residues. CDR3 sequence (DNA): TGTGCCAGCAGACAGGGGAATGGCTCACCCCTCCACTTT. It translates to CASRQGNGSPLHF.

This clone occurred once. J is TRBJ2-7 and V is TRBV30, with D tentatively TRBD1 (6 bases). V dropped 5 bases and J dropped 5 bases, with 16 bases sitting between them. Germline lookup yields CDR1 GTSNPN and CDR2 SVGIG (reference sequence). The CDR3 is 13 residues long. CDR3: CAWGLGARNEQYF. The CDR3 coding sequence is TGTGCCTGGGGACTGGGGGCTCGAAACGAGCAGTACTTC.

At least ten counts were recorded for this clone. CDR3 bases: TGTGCCAGCAGCCCCTGGGACAGGGGGCCGGTCTACAATGAGCAGTTCTTC. The encoded protein is CASSPWDRGPVYNEQFF. The chain employs TRBV7-6 and TRBJ2-1, with 12 nucleotides matching TRBD1. CDR3 length: 17 amino acids. Germline V lookup: CDR1 SGHVS, CDR2 FNYEAQ. The V and J ends lost 5 bases and 3 bases, in that order; junction bases with no gene match: 8.

This clone was seen just once. The chain is built from TRBV28 and TRBJ2-2; 9 nucleotides align to TRBD1. V was pared by 3 bases and J by 5 bases, with 4 bases of the junction left unmatched. This CDR3 contains 15 residues. Germline V gene lookup returns CDR1 MDHEN and CDR2 SYDVKM. DNA for the CDR3: TGTGCCAGCAGTTTGGACAGGGGTTTTACCGGGGAGCTGTTTTTT. Amino acid sequence: CASSLDRGFTGELFF.

The rearrangement uses TRBV7-9 and TRBJ2-7; unclear D gene. The CDR3 runs 13 residues. V was trimmed by 3 bases and J by 0 bases, leaving 6 bases between them. Germline CDR1 SEHNR, CDR2 FQNEAQ (reference sequence). The DNA for the CDR3 is TGTGCCAGCAGCTTTGCGTCCTCCTACGAGCAGTACTTC. This encodes CASSFASSYEQYF.

The rearrangement joins TRBV5-6 to TRBJ2-5, with TRBD1 matching 9 bases. The CDR3 contains 16 residues. Germline values: CDR1 SGHDT, CDR2 YYEEEE. V shed 6 bases, J shed 9 bases, and the junction held 18 bases outside the gene matches. CDR3 nucleotides: TGTGCCAGCACCGCCGTGGACAGGGGACCCGGTATGGCCCAGTACTTC. Its protein product is CASTAVDRGPGMAQYF.

With regard to this clone: This specimen includes other DNA sequences encoding the same CDR3. CDR3 protein: CASSLSDYGYTF. Here the CDR3 DNA reads TGTGCCAGCAGTTTATCCGACTATGGCTACACCTTC. The J gene is TRBJ1-2, the V gene TRBV28; D gene unclear. CDR1 MDHEN and CDR2 SYDVKM come from the germline V gene. This CDR3 spans 12 amino acids. V was pared by 1 base and J by 3 bases, with 3 bases between.

This sequence joins TRBV9 and TRBJ1-1; no reliable D call. CDR3 length: 14 amino acids. CDR1 SGDLS and CDR2 YYNGEE come from the germline V gene. V was clipped by 0 bases and J by 5 bases, with 11 bases between them. The CDR3 nucleotides read TGTGCCAGCAGCGTAGAAGGAAGGAAGACTGAAGCTTTCTTT. Residues: CASSVEGRKTEAFF.

Here the CDR3 reads CASSLGGAISYNEQFF. In nucleotides, the CDR3 is TGCGCCAGCAGCTTGGGCGGCGCGATCTCCTACAATGAGCAGTTCTTC. This chain links TRBV5-1 with TRBJ2-1; D remains unclear. CDR1 is SGHRS and CDR2 is YFSETQ in the germline V gene. The V gene lost 0 bases and the J gene lost 0 bases, with 10 bases spanning the gap. The length of the CDR3 is 16 residues.

The rearrangement uses TRBV20-1 and TRBJ2-1, with D perhaps matching TRBD2 (6 bases). Trimming shortened V by 3 bases and J by 4 bases, and 16 bases separated the two germline ends. CDR1 and CDR2 (germline): DFQATT, SNEGSKA (reference sequence). The CDR3 runs to 15 residues. The chain's CDR3 is CSASSGTSIYNEQFF. DNA of the CDR3: TGCAGTGCTAGTAGTGGGACTTCTATTTACAATGAGCAGTTCTTC.

This clone was counted a single time. The rearrangement uses TRBV5-6 and TRBJ2-7; D is possibly TRBD1 (6 bases). Germline V lookup: CDR1 SGHDT, CDR2 YYEEEE. This CDR3 has 14 amino acids. The V and J ends lost 7 bases and 5 bases respectively, with 19 bases between them. CDR3 region: CASLQGIVSHEQYF. CDR3 bases: TGTGCCAGCCTACAGGGAATAGTATCGCACGAGCAGTACTTC.

This rearrangement joins TRBV2 to TRBJ2-1; D tentatively reads TRBD1 or TRBD2 (6 bases each). This CDR3 has 12 residues. V shed 7 bases and J shed 6 bases, with 10 bases lying between them. CDR1 is SNHLY, CDR2 FYNNEI, per germline. CDR3 in amino acids: CASTGGGNEQFF. For the CDR3, the DNA is TGTGCCAGCACAGGAGGGGGCAATGAGCAGTTCTTC.

The chain joins TRBV5-1 to TRBJ2-7, with a tentative D call TRBD1 (6 bases). Deletions cut 1 base from V and 3 bases from J, with 17 bases between. The CDR3 extends over 16 amino acids. CDR1 and CDR2 from the germline V gene are SGHRS and YFSETQ. CDR3 nucleotides: TGCGCCAGCAGCTTGCCTCGCCAGGGGATTGTCTACGAGCAGTACTTC. It is translated as CASSLPRQGIVYEQYF.

This clone occurred once. This chain connects TRBV3-1 (or the pseudogene TRBV3-2) to TRBJ1-4; 7 bases match TRBD1. V lost 0 bases to trimming and J lost 8 bases; unmatched junction nucleotides: 6. Germline CDR1 LGHDT, CDR2 YNNKEL (reference sequence). The CDR3 extends over 15 amino acids. CDR3 DNA sequence: TGTGCCAGCAGCCAAGATCCCAGGGGGGGCGAAAAACTGTTTTTT. Protein product: CASSQDPRGGEKLFF.

In this sample, this clone turned up a few times. This chain joins TRBV3-1 (or the pseudogene TRBV3-2) and TRBJ2-7, with 7 bases lining up with TRBD2. The CDR3 sequence is 14 residues long. Trimming removed 5 bases from V and 5 bases from J; junction bases left unmatched: 9. Germline V gene lookup returns CDR1 LGHDT and CDR2 YNNKEL (reference sequence). CDR3 residues: CASSERPRGDEQYF. The CDR3 nucleotides read TGTGCCAGCAGCGAGAGACCACGGGGGGACGAGCAGTACTTC.